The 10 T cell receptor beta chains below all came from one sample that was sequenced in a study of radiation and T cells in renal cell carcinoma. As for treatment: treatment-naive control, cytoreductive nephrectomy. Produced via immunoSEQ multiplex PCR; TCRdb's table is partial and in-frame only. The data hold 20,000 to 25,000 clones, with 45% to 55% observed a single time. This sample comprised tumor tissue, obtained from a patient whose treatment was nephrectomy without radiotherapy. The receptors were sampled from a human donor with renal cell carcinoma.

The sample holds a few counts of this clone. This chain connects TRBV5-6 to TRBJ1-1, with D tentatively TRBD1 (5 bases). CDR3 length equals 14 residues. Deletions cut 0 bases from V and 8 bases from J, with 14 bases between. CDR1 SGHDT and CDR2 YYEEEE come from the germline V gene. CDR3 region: CASSLVGRGQEAFF. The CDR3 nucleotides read TGTGCCAGCAGCTTGGTGGGACGGGGTCAAGAAGCTTTCTTT. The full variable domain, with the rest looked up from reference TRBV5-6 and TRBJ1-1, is DAGVTQSPTHLIKTRGQQVTLRCSPKSGHDTVSWYQQALGQGPQFIFQYYEEEERQRGNFPDRFSGHQFPNYSSELNVNALLLGDSALYLCASSLVGRGQEAFFGQGTRLTVV.

In DNA, the CDR3 is TGTGCCACCCGCCCATCGGGCGGGGGGGTATACGAGCAGTACTTC. This sequence encodes CATRPSGGGVYEQYF. The chain recombines TRBV15 with TRBJ2-7; 9 nucleotides agree with TRBD2. With 8 bases clipped from V and 4 bases from J, the junction kept 12 bases outside the gene matches. Germline CDR1 and CDR2: LNHNV and YYDKDF (reference sequence). This CDR3 contains 15 residues.

The CDR3 bases are TGTGCCAGCAGCTTAGTTCCGGCAGATACGCAGTATTTT. This codes for CASSLVPADTQYF. The J gene is TRBJ2-3, the V gene TRBV7-2; D not certain. The CDR3 extends over 13 amino acids. The germline gives CDR1 SGHTA, CDR2 FQGNSA. V was trimmed by 1 base and J by 4 bases, leaving 6 bases between them.

The CDR3 sequence: CASSELQGTDTQYF. The CDR3 DNA sequence: TGCGCCAGCAGCGAATTACAGGGGACAGATACGCAGTATTTT. The chain uses TRBV5-1 and TRBJ2-3, with 7 positions matching TRBD1. Per the germline V gene, CDR1 is SGHRS and CDR2 is YFSETQ. V lost 4 bases to trimming and J lost 3 bases; unmatched junction nucleotides: 5. This CDR3 has 14 amino acids.

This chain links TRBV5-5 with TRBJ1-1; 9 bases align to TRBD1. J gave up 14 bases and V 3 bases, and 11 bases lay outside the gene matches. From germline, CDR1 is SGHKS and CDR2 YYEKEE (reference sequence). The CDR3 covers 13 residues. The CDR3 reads CASSSTRGQGIFF. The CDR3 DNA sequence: TGTGCCAGCAGCTCTACGAGGGGACAGGGCATATTCTTT.

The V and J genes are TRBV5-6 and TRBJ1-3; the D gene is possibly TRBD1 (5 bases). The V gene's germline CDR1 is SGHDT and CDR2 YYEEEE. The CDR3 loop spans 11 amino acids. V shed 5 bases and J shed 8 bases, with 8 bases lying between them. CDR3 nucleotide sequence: TGTGCCAGCAGTAGAGGGGACACCATATATTTT. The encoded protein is CASSRGDTIYF.

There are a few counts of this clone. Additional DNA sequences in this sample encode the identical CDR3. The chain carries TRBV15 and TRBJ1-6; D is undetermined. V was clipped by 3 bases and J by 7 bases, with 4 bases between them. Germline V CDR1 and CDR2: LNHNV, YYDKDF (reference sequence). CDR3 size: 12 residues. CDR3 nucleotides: TGTGCCACCAGCAGGGAAAATTCACCCCTCCACTTT. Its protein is CATSRENSPLHF.

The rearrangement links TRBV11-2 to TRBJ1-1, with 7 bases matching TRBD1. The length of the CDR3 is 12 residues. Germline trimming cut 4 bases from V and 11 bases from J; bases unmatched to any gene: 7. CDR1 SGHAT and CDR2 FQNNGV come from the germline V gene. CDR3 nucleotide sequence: TGTGCCAGCAGCTGGGGACAGAGTGGGGCTTTCTTT. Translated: CASSWGQSGAFF.

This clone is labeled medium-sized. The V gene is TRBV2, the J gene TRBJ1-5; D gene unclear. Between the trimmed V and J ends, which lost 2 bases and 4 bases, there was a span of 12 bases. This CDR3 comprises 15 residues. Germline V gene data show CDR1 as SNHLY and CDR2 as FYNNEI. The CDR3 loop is CASSERVRGNQPQHF. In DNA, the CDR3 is TGTGCCAGCAGTGAACGGGTTCGGGGTAATCAGCCCCAGCATTTT.

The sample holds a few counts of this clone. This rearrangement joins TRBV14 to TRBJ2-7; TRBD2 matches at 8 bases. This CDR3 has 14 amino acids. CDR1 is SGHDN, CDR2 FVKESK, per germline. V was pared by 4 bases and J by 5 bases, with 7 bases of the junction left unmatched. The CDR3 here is CASSPLGGDDEQYF. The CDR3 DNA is TGTGCCAGCAGCCCCCTCGGGGGGGATGACGAGCAGTACTTC.